Below, one T cell receptor beta chain is given with its context. This clone showed up just a few times. The antigen it recognizes is unknown. Base qualities are not provided; no much larger clone lies one nucleotide away. Collaborating institutions collected whole blood in K2EDTA tubes following their own protocols. Collaborator samples were shipped for TCRbeta analysis as frozen whole blood, isolated PBMCs, or DNA extracted from either sample type. The germline V gene (reference sequence) specifies LGHDT as CDR1 and YNNKEL as CDR2. There are 18 amino acids in the CDR3, from cysteine to phenylalanine inclusive. Left in the record is the CDR3 DNA by itself, 54 bases read in frame from the first base. V is reduced by 4 bases and J by 0 bases, leaving a spacing of 19 bases between them. The sample originates from a study of blood T cell repertoires in COVID-19 (TCRdb year 2020). Broadly, across the study: Samples from collaborators originated in the United States, Italy and Spain and spanned both the acute and convalescent phases of COVID-19. The prospective study material was composed of cDNA or gDNA derived from T cells, B-cell-depleted T cells, or PBMCs. The dataset comprised deeply sampled blood TCRbeta repertoires from subjects exposed to, actively infected with, or recovered from COVID-19. The repertoires were made available in a free public database intended to serve as a resource for research on the immune response to SARS-CoV-2. Samples came from the ongoing ImmuneRACE study (first 160 participants) plus 1,254 subjects from 6 global collaborators. A de-identified subject ID, COVID-19 status, age in years and sex were almost always included in the sample metadata. Where available, HLA class I and class II types were obtained from metadata supplied by the sample provider rather than from assay-based typing. General findings and caveats noted by the study authors: How much clinical and demographic metadata was included differed by source and by participant, and the metadata was provided uncurated.

TCRbeta CDR3 regions were amplified from genomic DNA using the immunoSEQ Assay, a bias-controlled multiplex PCR. As for the authors' bioinformatics: The number of nucleated cells in each sample was estimated by amplification of reference gene primers within the assay. To quantify the absolute abundance of each unique TCRbeta CDR3 rearrangement, sequence reads were collapsed and filtered. Productive Simpson clonality was computed per sample as the square root of Simpson's diversity index over productive rearrangements. TCRdb re-hosts the immuneACCESS table, in-frame sequences only. Its copies lack some clones; in the studies checked, an unresolved V gene accounts for under half of them, and the cause for the rest is not known. The V and J calls and clone size were taken over from that table, and D and trimming were inferred from the DNA. The sample records about 160,000 clones, 85% of which are singletons. Jointly, the top ten make up 2.5% to 4% of the sample.

This sequence originates from a human donor with acute or convalescent COVID-19. The donor label of this sample is uncertain. This chain joins TRBV3-1 (or the pseudogene TRBV3-2) to TRBJ2-1; the D region possibly corresponds to TRBD1 (6 bases align). Sample: peripheral blood. CDR3 region: CASSLPRQVLSSYNEQFF. The bases are TGTGCCAGCAGCCTCCCCCGACAGGTACTGAGCTCCTACAATGAGCAGTTCTTC.